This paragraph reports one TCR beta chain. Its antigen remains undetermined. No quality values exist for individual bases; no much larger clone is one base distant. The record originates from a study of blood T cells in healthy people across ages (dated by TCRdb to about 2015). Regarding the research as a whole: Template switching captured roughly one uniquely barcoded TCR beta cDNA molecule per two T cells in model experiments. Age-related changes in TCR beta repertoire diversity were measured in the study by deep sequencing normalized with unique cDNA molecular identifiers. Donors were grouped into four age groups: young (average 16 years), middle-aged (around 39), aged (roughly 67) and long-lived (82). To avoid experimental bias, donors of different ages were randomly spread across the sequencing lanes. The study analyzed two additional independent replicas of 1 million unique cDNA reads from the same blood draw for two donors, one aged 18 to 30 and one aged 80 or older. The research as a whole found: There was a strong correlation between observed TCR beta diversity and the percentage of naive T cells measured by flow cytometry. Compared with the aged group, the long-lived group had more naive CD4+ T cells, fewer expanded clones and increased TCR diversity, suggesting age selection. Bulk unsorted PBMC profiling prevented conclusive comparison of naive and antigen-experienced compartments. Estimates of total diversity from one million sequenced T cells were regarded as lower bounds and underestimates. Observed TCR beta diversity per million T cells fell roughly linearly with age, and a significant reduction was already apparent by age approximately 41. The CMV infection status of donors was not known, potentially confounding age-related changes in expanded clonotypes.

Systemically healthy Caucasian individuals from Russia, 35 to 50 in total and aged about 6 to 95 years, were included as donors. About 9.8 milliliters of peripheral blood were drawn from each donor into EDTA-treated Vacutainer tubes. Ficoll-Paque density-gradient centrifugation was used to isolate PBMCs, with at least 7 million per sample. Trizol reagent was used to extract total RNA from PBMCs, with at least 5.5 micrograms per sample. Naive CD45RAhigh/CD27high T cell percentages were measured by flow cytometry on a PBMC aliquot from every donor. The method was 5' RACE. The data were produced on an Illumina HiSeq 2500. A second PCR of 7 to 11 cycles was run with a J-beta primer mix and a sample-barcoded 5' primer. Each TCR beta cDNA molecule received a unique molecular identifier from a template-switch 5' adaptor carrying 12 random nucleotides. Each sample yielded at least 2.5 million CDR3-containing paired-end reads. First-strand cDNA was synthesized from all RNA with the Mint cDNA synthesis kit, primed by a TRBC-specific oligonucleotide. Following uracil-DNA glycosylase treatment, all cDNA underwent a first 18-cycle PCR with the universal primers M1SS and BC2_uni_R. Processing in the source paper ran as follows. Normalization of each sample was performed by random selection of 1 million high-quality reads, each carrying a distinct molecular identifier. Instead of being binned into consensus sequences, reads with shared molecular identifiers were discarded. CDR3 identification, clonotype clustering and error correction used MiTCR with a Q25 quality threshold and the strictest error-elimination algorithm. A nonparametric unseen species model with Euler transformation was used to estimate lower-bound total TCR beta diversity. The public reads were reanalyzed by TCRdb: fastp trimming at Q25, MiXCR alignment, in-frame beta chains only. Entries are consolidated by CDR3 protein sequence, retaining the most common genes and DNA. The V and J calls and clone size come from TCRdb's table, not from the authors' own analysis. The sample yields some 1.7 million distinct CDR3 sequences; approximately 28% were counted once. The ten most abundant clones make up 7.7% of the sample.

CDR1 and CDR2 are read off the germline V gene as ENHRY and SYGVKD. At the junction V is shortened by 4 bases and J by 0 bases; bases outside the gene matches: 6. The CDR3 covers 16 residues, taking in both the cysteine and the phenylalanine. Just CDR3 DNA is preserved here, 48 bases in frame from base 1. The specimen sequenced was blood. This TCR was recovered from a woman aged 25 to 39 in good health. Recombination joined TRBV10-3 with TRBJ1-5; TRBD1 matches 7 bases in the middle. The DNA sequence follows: TGTGCCATCAGTGGTGGGGACAGACATAGCAATCAGCCCCAGCATTTT. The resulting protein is CAISGGDRHSNQPQHF.